Listed here is a single T cell receptor (beta chain). Antigen specificity is unknown. The repertoire was sequenced with immunoSEQ multiplex PCR; TCRdb's copy has only in-frame clones and lacks some. The sample holds 65,000 to 85,000 clones, around 84% seen once. This specimen belongs to a study of T cell responses to AZD1222 COVID-19 vaccine. About the study: Combined were second doses at about 4 or about 12 weeks. Study conclusions and caveats: Targeting of unmutated variant regions was reportedly seen in nearly half of spike-specific TCRs. The donor cohort was predominantly white British with a female majority, and clonal diversity may have been underestimated. In all cases, repertoires were sampled only after the peak T cell response.

The sequence derives from an adult in good health. This material consisted of peripheral blood, taken on day 0 of AZD1222 vaccination.

CDR3 bases: TGTGCCAGCAGCGAGAGGTTTAGGACTGAAGCTTTCTTT. Its protein is CASSERFRTEAFF. The chain uses TRBV11-3 and TRBJ1-1; unclear D gene. V lost 5 bases and J 5 bases, leaving 12 bases between the germline ends. The CDR3 runs 13 residues. Germline-derived CDR1 and CDR2 are SGHNT and YENEEA.